This T cell receptor beta chain was identified in a study of CD4 T cells in relation to SARS-CoV-2 and coronaviruses (dated by TCRdb to about 2021). With respect to the entire study: In the ViraFEST assay, PBMCs were cultured with antigen for 9 to 10 days, after which TCR beta CDR3s were sequenced to identify antigen-specific clonal expansions. Samples from three pre-COVID donors and the naive versus memory experiments were sequenced with the Adaptive Biotechnologies TCR-sequencing kit; other data were Illumina-based. The study assessed, at the TCR clonotype level, memory CD4+ T cell crossreactivity between SARS-CoV-2 and common cold coronavirus spike proteins. For other donors in the study, expansion assays were sequenced with a different, Illumina-based TCR-beta assay. Shared crossreactive spike epitopes were mapped to their HLA restriction using patient-derived lymphoblastoid cell lines. An HIV-1 Nef peptide pool or a culture without peptide was used as the negative reference condition.

CD4+ T cells from unexposed donors were collected before the COVID-19 pandemic (2011-2018). The EasySep CD4+ T cell isolation kit was used to isolate CD4+ T cells once the cultures had run for roughly 10 days. Unexposed donor CD4+ T cells were tested for reactivity to SARS-CoV-2 S and N and four common cold coronavirus spike pools, as cell number allowed. PBMCs were cultured at around 2 million per well in IMDM supplemented with 5% human AB serum and 10 IU/ml IL-2. Half of the culture medium was replaced with fresh IL-2-containing medium on days 3 and 7. Each peptide culture condition was generally run in triplicate replicate wells. The leukapheresis product for the unexposed donors was obtained through commercial purchase. Ficoll-Paque PLUS gradient centrifugation was used to isolate PBMCs from leukapheresis product or whole blood. PBMCs were either used fresh in the expansion assay or cryopreserved at -140 degrees C. The QIAamp Micro DNA Kit was used to extract genomic DNA from the CD4+ T cells.

Libraries came from the immunoSEQ multiplex PCR assay. The original pipeline was this. During preprocessing, nonproductive sequences were removed, along with CDR3s that did not begin with C, did not end with F or W, or were shorter than 7 amino acids. The MANAFEST web app was used to call antigen-specific clonotypes on the basis of expansion compared with the reference and with other culture wells. A clone was considered positive if significant expansion relative to the reference culture was observed in 2 of 3 replicate wells at an FDR below 0.05. A further requirement for positive clones was significant expansion compared with all other tandem wells, along with an odds ratio above 5. After three terminal residues were trimmed from each end, CDR3 homology was quantified as pairwise Levenshtein distance using the stringdist R package. TCRdb mirrors the immuneACCESS table, restricted to in-frame sequences. Some clones are absent from its copies; in checked studies, under half trace to an unresolved V gene, and the reason for the others is unknown. The V and J calls and clone size were taken over from that table, and D and trimming were inferred from the DNA. Present in this sample are about 31,000 clones, more than 70% of which were seen just once. Around an eighth of the sample comes from the top ten.

The germline V gene (reference sequence) specifies LNHDA as CDR1 and SQIVND as CDR2. Including the terminal cysteine and phenylalanine, the CDR3 comprises 13 residues. Only the CDR3 DNA is retained, 39 bases long and in frame from the first base. V lost 5 bases and J lost 4 bases, and the count of bases not matched to a germline gene is 1. Results and caveats for the whole study, not just this receptor: Memory CD4+ clonotypes crossrecognizing SARS-CoV-2 and at least one common cold coronavirus spike were found in 60% to 75% of donors. Crossreactivity analysis centred on spike protein, so crossreactivity against other viral proteins was not assessed. Because no donor provided both pre-pandemic and post-infection samples, tracing the source of pre-existing responses was limited. Significantly weaker SARS-CoV-2-driven expansion was shown by crossreactive clones than by monoreactive clones, consistent with antigenic imprinting. The study was constrained by small numbers of patients and of tested TCRs.

Notes on this clone: Its antigen is not yet known. Base qualities are not provided; no much larger clone lies one nucleotide away.

The rearranged chain carries TRBV19 and TRBJ1-5; 8 bases in between match TRBD1. This sequence originates from a human donor in good health. The sequenced sample was CD4+ T cells from PBMCs, cultured in vitro. The bases are TGTGCCAGTAGTCGACAGGGGAATCAGCCCCAGCATTTT. Protein translation: CASSRQGNQPQHF. The CDR3, completed at both ends by the reference TRBV19 and TRBJ1-5 genes, gives the full variable domain DGGITQSPKYLFRKEGQNVTLSCEQNLNHDAMYWYRQDPGQGLRLIYYSQIVNDFQKGDIAEGYSVSREKKESFPLTVTSAQKNPTAFYLCASSRQGNQPQHFGDGTRLSIL.